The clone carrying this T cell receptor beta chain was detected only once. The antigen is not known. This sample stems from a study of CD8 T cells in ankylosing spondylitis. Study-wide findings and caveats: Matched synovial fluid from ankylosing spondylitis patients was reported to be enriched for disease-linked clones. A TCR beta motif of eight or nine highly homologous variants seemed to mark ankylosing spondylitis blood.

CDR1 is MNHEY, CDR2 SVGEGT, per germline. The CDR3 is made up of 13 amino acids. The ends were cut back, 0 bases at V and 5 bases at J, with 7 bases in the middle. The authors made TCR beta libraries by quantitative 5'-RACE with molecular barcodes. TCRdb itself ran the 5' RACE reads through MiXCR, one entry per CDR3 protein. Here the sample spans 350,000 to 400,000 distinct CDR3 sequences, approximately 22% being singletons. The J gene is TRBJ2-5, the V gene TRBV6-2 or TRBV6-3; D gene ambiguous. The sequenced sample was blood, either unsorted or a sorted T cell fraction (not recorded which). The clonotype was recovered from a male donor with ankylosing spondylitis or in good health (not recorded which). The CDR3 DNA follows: TGTGCCAGCAGTTACTCGAACGGGGAGACCCAGTACTTC. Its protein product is CASSYSNGETQYF.